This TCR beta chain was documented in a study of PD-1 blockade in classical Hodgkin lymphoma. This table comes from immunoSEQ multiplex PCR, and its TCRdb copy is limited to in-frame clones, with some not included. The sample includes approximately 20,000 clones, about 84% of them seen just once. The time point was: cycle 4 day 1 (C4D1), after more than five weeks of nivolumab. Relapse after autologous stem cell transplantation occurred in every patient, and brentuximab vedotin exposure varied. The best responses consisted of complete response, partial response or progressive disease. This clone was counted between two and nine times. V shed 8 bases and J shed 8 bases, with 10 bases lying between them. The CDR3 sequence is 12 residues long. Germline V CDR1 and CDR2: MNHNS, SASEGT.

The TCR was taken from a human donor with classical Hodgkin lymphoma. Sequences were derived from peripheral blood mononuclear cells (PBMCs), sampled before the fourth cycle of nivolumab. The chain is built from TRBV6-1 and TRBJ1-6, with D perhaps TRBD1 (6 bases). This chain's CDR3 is CASADSYSPLHF. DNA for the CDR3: TGTGCCAGCGCGGACAGCTATTCACCCCTCCACTTT.